One and the same sample provided the 19 T cell receptor beta chains below, sequenced in a study of vaccination and CD4 T cells after COVID-19. No antigens are known for them. The treatment denotes: approximately 9-day PBMC culture with coronavirus spike peptide pools or control peptides (ViraFEST assay). The assay that was used to sequence DNA from cultured CD4+ T cells was the Oncomine TCR Beta short-read assay. TCRdb re-analysed the PCR reads in MiXCR, keeping a single row per CDR3 protein. The table shows 15,000 to 20,000 distinct CDR3 sequences, with approximately 50% occurring only once. The sequencing input was CD4+ T cells from blood, cultured in vitro. These receptors originate from a human donor who had recovered from COVID-19.

This clonotype was seen only a few times. The J gene is TRBJ1-5, the V gene TRBV7-2; D is possibly TRBD1 (6 bases). From germline, CDR1 is SGHTA and CDR2 FQGNSA. This CDR3 has 13 residues. V lost 5 bases to trimming and J lost 4 bases, with 9 bases between them. This CDR3 is CASSPDRNQPQHF. As DNA, the CDR3 is TGTGCCAGCAGCCCTGACAGGAATCAGCCCCAGCATTTT.

The rearrangement joins TRBV30 to TRBJ1-6; D possibly corresponds to TRBD1 (5 bases). This CDR3 has 13 amino acids. Germline CDR1 is GTSNPN and CDR2 is SVGIG (reference sequence). V lost 3 bases, J lost 10 bases, and 13 bases lay in between. This CDR3 is CAWRRRGESPLHF. The CDR3 region has the DNA TGTGCCTGGAGGCGGCGGGGGGAGTCACCCCTCCACTTT.

This clonotype was detected a few times. The chain couples TRBV10-3 to TRBJ1-1, with D hard to call. Looked up from germline, CDR1 is ENHRY and CDR2 is SYGVKD. Trimming removed 4 bases from V and 0 bases from J, with 9 bases in between. The CDR3 runs 14 residues. In DNA, the CDR3 is TGTGCCATCAGTGTATTACAGATGAACACTGAAGCTTTCTTT. The encoded protein is CAISVLQMNTEAFF.

The V call is TRBV7-9, the J call TRBJ2-7, with TRBD2 matching 9 bases. The CDR3 is 15 amino acids. Per germline, CDR1 SEHNR and CDR2 FQNEAQ (reference sequence). The junction had 7 bases not matched to a gene; V was cut back by 0 bases and J by 7 bases. Here the CDR3 DNA reads TGTGCCAGCAGCTTAGCCGCTAGCGGGACGGGGGAGCAGTACTTC. Translated, it gives CASSLAASGTGEQYF.

The chain has TRBV7-2 and TRBJ1-2; D is unclear. The V gene's germline CDR1 is SGHTA and CDR2 FQGNSA. With 2 bases removed from V and 6 bases from J, the gap between germline ends came to 13 bases. This CDR3 comprises 14 residues. The CDR3 DNA sequence: TGTGCCAGCAGCTTAATCCGGGGATCGGATGGCTACACCTTC. This translates into CASSLIRGSDGYTF.

The rearrangement links TRBV30 to TRBJ1-1; 8 positions match TRBD1. In germline, CDR1 is GTSNPN, CDR2 SVGIG (reference sequence). The V gene end was trimmed by 1 base and the J gene end by 5 bases; junction bases not matched to a gene: 3. The CDR3 contains 13 residues. The CDR3 nucleotides read TGTGCCTGGAGTGAACAGGGGGGGACTGAAGCTTTCTTT. It specifies CAWSEQGGTEAFF.

V is TRBV4-3 and J is TRBJ1-5; TRBD1 agrees at 10 bases. Germline loops: CDR1 LGHNA, CDR2 YSLEER. The J segment lost 4 bases and the V segment lost 4 bases, leaving 10 bases of the junction unmatched. This CDR3 spans 17 amino acids. CDR3 protein: CASSRQRRDRGNQPQHF. As DNA, the CDR3 is TGCGCCAGCAGCCGACAGAGGAGGGACAGGGGAAATCAGCCCCAGCATTTT.

The table lists this clonotype with a few counts. The chain combines TRBV20-1 with TRBJ2-2, with D possibly being TRBD2 (7 bases). Germline V gives CDR1 DFQATT, CDR2 SNEGSKA (reference sequence). The length of the CDR3 is 14 residues. The germline V and J ends were trimmed by 5 bases and 8 bases, with 18 bases remaining between them. The CDR3 protein is CSARGRGAAGELFF. CDR3 in DNA: TGCAGTGCTCGAGGTCGGGGGGCCGCGGGGGAGCTGTTTTTT.

The chain couples TRBV4-1 to TRBJ2-5; D unresolved. Trimming removed 1 base from V and 1 base from J, with 10 bases in between. Germline V CDR1 and CDR2: MGHRA, YSYEKL. The CDR3 runs 15 residues. CDR3 sequence (DNA): TGCGCCAGCAGCCAAGTGTACCAGCCCCAAGAGACCCAGTACTTC. Translation gives CASSQVYQPQETQYF.

The rearrangement uses TRBV6-1 and TRBJ1-5; TRBD1 might be the D (5 bases). The germline V gene has CDR1 MNHNS and CDR2 SASEGT. Trimming took off 4 bases at V and 3 bases at J, with 7 bases between the two ends. This CDR3 region has 13 residues. The CDR3 nucleotides are TGTGCCAGCAGTGGACAGAACAATCAGCCCCAGCATTTT. Its translation: CASSGQNNQPQHF.

The CDR3 DNA reads TGTGCCAGCAGTGAATTAGTCGGGGGGCGCGGGGAGGAAAAACTGTTTTTT. It translates to CASSELVGGRGEEKLFF. This chain joins TRBV25-1 and TRBJ1-4, with D possibly being TRBD1 (6 bases). V was pared by 1 base and J by 8 bases, with 20 bases between. Germline CDR1 and CDR2: MGHDK and SYGVNS. CDR3 length: 17 residues. The full variable domain, its missing parts supplied by reference TRBV25-1 and TRBJ1-4, is EADIYQTPRYLVIGTGKKITLECSQTMGHDKMYWYQQDPGMELHLIHYSYGVNSTEKGDLSSESTVSRIRTEHFPLTLESARPSHTSQYLCASSELVGGRGEEKLFFGSGTQLSVL.

The CDR3 region is CASNPGGSNQPQHF. The CDR3 DNA is TGTGCCAGTAACCCAGGAGGAAGCAATCAGCCCCAGCATTTT. The chain combines TRBV19 with TRBJ1-5; D not certain. Germline V gene sequence: CDR1 LNHDA, CDR2 SQIVND (reference sequence). With 7 bases removed from V and 1 base from J, the gap between germline ends came to 11 bases. This CDR3 has 14 amino acids.

This clonotype was picked up a small number of times. V gene TRBV4-3 combines with J gene TRBJ1-6, with D possibly being TRBD1 (6 bases). Looked up from germline, CDR1 is LGHNA and CDR2 is YSLEER. Trimming pared 3 bases from V and 6 bases from J, leaving 9 bases between. The CDR3 has 14 amino acids. CDR3 DNA sequence: TGCGCCAGCAGCCACCAAGGGGGTAATTCACCCCTCCACTTT. It encodes CASSHQGGNSPLHF.

The CDR3 DNA is TGTGCCAGCAGCCAGAGGGGGAACCGAAACACTGAAGCTTTCTTT. Its translation is CASSQRGNRNTEAFF. The V gene is TRBV7-9, the J gene TRBJ1-1; possibly TRBD1 for D (6 bases). Germline CDR1 is SEHNR and CDR2 is FQNEAQ (reference sequence). The CDR3 runs 15 residues. Trimming removed 5 bases at V and 2 bases at J, with 15 bases between.

The chain recombines TRBV20-1 with TRBJ2-2; D is unresolved. The CDR3 runs 13 residues. Germline-derived CDR1 and CDR2 are DFQATT and SNEGSKA (reference sequence). Trimming took off 2 bases at V and 2 bases at J, with 6 bases between the two ends. The CDR3 nucleotides are TGCAGTGCTAGAAGGGCTAACACCGGGGAGCTGTTTTTT. Translating gives CSARRANTGELFF.

J is TRBJ2-2 and V is TRBV4-1; TRBD1 is a possible D gene (7 bases). V shed 4 bases and J shed 8 bases, with 20 bases lying between them. This CDR3 is 16 amino acids long. Germline CDR1 reads MGHRA; CDR2 reads YSYEKL. The CDR3: CASSPSQDRRAGELFF. The CDR3 DNA reads TGCGCCAGCAGCCCATCCCAGGACAGGAGGGCAGGGGAGCTGTTTTTT.

This chain joins TRBV5-4 and TRBJ1-1; D is uncertain. This CDR3 comprises 15 residues. Between the trimmed V and J ends, which lost 2 bases and 3 bases, there was a span of 14 bases. Germline CDR1 SGHNT, CDR2 YYREEE (reference sequence). In DNA form, the CDR3 reads TGTGCCAGCAGCTTAGCCCGAAGGAGGGACACTGAAGCTTTCTTT. This sequence encodes CASSLARRRDTEAFF.

CDR3 protein: CASSSPRTGQETQYF. CDR3 DNA: TGTGCCAGCAGTTCCCCCAGGACAGGGCAAGAGACCCAGTACTTC. The chain has TRBV27 and TRBJ2-5, with 8 bases lining up with TRBD1. J was trimmed by 2 bases and V by 4 bases; bases with no gene match: 6. This CDR3 is built from 15 residues. CDR1 and CDR2 from the germline V gene are MNHEY and SMNVEV (reference sequence).

The chain uses TRBV27 and TRBJ2-7; D call uncertain. The CDR3 has 15 residues. From germline, CDR1 is MNHEY and CDR2 SMNVEV (reference sequence). V lost 6 bases and J lost 4, with 19 bases in between. CDR3 nucleotide sequence: TGTGCCAGCAGCAAGGCATGGACCATAAATTACGAGCAGTACTTC. It codes for CASSKAWTINYEQYF.